The source of this T cell receptor (beta chain) is a study of OX40 agonist ivuxolimab in advanced cancers. Study in general: Two patients with cutaneous melanoma and one with hepatocellular carcinoma, three in total, showed partial responses. Study-level findings and limits: Partial responders dosed at 0.1-3.0 mg/kg displayed clonal expansion ranking among the lowest.

This clone ranks as medium-sized (0.01 to 0.1%). Its antigen is not known. Blood got drawn at baseline, again on cycle 4 day 1, and then on cycle 7 day 1. There are 14 residues in the CDR3. Trimming took off 1 base at V and 4 bases at J, with 9 bases between the two ends. CDR1 and CDR2 from the germline V gene are SGHNT and YYREEE (reference sequence). The repertoire was sequenced with immunoSEQ multiplex PCR; TCRdb's copy has only in-frame clones and lacks some. The sample includes approximately 14,000 clones, 50% to 75% seen only once; the top ten take roughly 8.1%. The rearrangement links TRBV5-4 to TRBJ2-1, with D possibly being TRBD1 (6 bases). The sequence was obtained from an adult with an advanced solid tumor such as melanoma, head and neck, liver or kidney cancer. The sample was CD4+ or CD8+ T cells sorted from blood, taken in a trial of the OX40 agonist ivuxolimab. The CDR3 is CASSLRQGYNEQFF. The DNA of the CDR3 is TGTGCCAGCAGCTTGAGGCAGGGGTACAATGAGCAGTTCTTC.